Given below is one T cell receptor beta chain in context. The antigen remains undetermined. The CDR3 totals 15 residues. Trimming took off 4 bases at V and 5 bases at J, with 17 bases between the two ends. The germline V gene has CDR1 SGHAT and CDR2 FQNNGV. Extracted RNA was reverse transcribed, and the resulting cDNA served as sequencing template. Method: immunoSEQ multiplex PCR; TCRdb's copy keeps in-frame clones and lacks some. The repertoire holds about 110,000 clones, 45% to 70% seen once, with 20% to 25% in the top ten. This record belongs to a study of CD8+ T cells in alopecia areata. Study-wide results and caveats: Normal skin contains resident alphabeta T cells, and these are also sequenced in scalp samples. The study found TCR sharing across patients less clear than in mice, possibly for HLA reasons. Affected scalp, especially in alopecia totalis/universalis, had a higher clonality than normal scalp did.

Sequenced sample: CD8+ T cells sorted from blood. The receptor was derived from a human donor in good health. V is TRBV11-2 and J is TRBJ2-5; D tentatively fits TRBD1 or TRBD2 (5 bases each). The CDR3 bases are TGTGCCAGCAGCTCGACCGGGACCCCCACGGAGACCCAGTACTTC. Residues: CASSSTGTPTETQYF.